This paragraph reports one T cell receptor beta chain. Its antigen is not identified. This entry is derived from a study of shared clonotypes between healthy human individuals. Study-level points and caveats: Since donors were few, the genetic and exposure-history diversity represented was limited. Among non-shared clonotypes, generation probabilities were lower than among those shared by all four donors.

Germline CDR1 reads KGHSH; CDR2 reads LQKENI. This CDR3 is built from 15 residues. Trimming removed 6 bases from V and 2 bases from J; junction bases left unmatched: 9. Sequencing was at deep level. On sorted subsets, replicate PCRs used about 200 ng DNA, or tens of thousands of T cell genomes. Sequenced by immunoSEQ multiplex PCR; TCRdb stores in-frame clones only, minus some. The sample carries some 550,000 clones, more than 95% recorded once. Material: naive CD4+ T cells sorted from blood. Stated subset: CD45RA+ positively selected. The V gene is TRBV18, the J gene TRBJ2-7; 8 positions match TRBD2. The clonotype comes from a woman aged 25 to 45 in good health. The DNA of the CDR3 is TGTGCCAGCTCGCCCGCGGATAGCGGGACCTACGAGCAGTACTTC. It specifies CASSPADSGTYEQYF.